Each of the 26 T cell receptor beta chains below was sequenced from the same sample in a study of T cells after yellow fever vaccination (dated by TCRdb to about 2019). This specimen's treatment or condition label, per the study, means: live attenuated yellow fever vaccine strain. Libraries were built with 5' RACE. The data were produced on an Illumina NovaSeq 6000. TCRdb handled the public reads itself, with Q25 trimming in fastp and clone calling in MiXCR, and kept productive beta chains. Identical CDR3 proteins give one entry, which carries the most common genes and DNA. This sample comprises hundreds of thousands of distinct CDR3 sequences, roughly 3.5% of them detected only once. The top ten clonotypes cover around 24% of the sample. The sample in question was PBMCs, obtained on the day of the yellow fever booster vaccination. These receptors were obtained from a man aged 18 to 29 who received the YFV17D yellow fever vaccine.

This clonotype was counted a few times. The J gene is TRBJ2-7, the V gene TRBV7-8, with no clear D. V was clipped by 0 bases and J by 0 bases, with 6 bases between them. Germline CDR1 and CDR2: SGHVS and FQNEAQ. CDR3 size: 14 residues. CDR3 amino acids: CASSLAGLSYEQYF. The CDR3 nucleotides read TGTGCCAGCAGCTTAGCAGGGCTCTCCTACGAGCAGTACTTC.

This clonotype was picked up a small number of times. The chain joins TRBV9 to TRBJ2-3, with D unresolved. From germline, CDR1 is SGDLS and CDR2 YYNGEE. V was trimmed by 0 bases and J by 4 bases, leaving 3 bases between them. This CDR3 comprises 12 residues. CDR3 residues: CASSVGSDTQYF. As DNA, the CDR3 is TGTGCCAGCAGCGTAGGGTCAGATACGCAGTATTTT. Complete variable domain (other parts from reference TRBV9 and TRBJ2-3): DSGVTQTPKHLITATGQRVTLRCSPRSGDLSVYWYQQSLDQGLQFLIQYYNGEERAKGNILERFSAQQFPDLHSELNLSSLELGDSALYFCASSVGSDTQYFGPGTRLTVL.

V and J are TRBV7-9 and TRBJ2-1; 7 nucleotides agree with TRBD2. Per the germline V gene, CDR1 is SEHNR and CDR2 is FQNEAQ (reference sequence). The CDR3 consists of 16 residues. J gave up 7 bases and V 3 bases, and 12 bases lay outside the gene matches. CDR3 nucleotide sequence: TGTGCCAGCAGCTTCGCCGGCTCGGGGGAGGGAAATGAGCAGTTCTTC. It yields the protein CASSFAGSGEGNEQFF.

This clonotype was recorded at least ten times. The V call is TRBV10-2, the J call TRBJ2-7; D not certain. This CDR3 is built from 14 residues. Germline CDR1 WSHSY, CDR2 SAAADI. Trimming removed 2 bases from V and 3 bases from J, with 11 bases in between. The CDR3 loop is CASSEGEALYEQYF. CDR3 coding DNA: TGCGCCAGCAGTGAGGGTGAGGCACTCTACGAGCAGTACTTC.

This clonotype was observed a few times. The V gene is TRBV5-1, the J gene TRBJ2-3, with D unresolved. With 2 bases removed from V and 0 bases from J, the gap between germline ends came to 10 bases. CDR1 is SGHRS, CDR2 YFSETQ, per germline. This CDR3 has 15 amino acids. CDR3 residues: CASSFRSPSTDTQYF. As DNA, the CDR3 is TGCGCCAGCAGCTTCAGATCCCCTAGCACAGATACGCAGTATTTT.

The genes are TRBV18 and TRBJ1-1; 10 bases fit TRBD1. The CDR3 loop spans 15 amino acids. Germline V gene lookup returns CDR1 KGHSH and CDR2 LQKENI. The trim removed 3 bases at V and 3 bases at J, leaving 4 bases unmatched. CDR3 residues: CASSPMGQGYTEAFF. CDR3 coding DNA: TGTGCCAGCTCACCTATGGGACAGGGGTACACTGAAGCTTTCTTT.

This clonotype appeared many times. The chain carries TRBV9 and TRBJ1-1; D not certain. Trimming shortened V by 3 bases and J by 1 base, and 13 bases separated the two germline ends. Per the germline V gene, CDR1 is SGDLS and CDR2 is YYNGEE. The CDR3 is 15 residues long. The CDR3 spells CASSAFLTSNTEAFF. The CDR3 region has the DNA TGTGCCAGCAGCGCCTTCCTAACCTCGAACACTGAAGCTTTCTTT.

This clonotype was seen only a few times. The chain's CDR3 is CASSPGKALPYNEQYF. The CDR3 DNA sequence: TGTGCCAGCAGCCCGGGGAAGGCCCTCCCTTATAACGAGCAGTACTTC. The gene calls are TRBV3-1 and TRBJ2-7; a weak D match, TRBD2 (5 bases). V shed 4 bases and J shed 5 bases, with 21 bases lying between them. The germline gives CDR1 LGHDT, CDR2 YNNKEL (reference sequence). The CDR3 covers 16 residues.

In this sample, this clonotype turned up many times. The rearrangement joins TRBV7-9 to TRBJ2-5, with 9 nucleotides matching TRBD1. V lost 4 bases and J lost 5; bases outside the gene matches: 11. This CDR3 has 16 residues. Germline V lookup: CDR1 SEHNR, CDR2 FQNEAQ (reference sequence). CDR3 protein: CASSSQTGGNRETQYF. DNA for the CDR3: TGTGCCAGCAGCTCCCAGACAGGGGGGAATCGGGAGACCCAGTACTTC.

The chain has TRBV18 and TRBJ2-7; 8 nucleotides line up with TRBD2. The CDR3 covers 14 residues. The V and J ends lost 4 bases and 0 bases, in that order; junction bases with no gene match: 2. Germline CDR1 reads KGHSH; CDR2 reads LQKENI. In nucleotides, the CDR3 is TGTGCCAGCTCACTAGCGGGGAGCTCCTACGAGCAGTACGTC. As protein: CASSLAGSSYEQYV.

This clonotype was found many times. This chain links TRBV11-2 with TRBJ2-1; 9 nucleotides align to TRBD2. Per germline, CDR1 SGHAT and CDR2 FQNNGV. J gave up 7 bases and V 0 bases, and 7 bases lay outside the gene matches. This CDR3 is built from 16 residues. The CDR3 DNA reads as TGTGCCAGCAGCTTAGATTGGATAGCGGGGGATAATGAGCAGTTCTTC. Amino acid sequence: CASSLDWIAGDNEQFF.

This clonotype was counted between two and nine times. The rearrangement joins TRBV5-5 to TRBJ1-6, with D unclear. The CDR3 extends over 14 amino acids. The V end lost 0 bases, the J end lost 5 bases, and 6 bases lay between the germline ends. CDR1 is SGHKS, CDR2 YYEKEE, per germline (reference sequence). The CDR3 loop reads CASSLGQDNSPLHF. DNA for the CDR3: TGTGCCAGCAGCTTGGGTCAAGATAATTCACCCCTCCACTTT.

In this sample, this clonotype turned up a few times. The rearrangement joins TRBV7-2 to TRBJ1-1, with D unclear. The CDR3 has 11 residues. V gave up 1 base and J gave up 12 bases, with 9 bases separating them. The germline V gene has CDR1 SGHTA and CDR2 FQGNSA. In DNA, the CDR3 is TGTGCCAGCAGCTTAGATCCGGGTCCTTTCTTT. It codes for CASSLDPGPFF. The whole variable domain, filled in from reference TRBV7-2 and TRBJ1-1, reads GAGVSQSPSNKVTEKGKDVELRCDPISGHTALYWYRQSLGQGLEFLIYFQGNSAPDKSGLPSDRFSAERTGGSVSTLTIQRTQQEDSAVYLCASSLDPGPFFGQGTRLTVV.

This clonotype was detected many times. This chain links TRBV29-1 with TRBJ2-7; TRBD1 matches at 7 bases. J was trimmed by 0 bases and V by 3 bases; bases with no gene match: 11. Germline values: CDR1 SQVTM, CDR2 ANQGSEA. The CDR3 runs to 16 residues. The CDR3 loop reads CSVEGTADLSSYEQYF. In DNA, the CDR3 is TGCAGCGTTGAGGGGACAGCTGACTTAAGCTCCTACGAGCAGTACTTC.

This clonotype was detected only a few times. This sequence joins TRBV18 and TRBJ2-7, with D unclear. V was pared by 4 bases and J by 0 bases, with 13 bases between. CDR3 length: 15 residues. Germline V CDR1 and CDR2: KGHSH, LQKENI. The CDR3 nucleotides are TGTGCCAGCTCACGAGACGTTGCAAGCTCCTACGAGCAGTACTTC. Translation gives CASSRDVASSYEQYF.

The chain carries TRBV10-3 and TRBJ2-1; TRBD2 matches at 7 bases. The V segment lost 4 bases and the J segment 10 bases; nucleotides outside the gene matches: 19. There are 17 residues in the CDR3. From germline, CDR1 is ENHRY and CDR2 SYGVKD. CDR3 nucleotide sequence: TGTGCCATCAGTGGGCCGCGGGCTAGCGGTCGGGGAACCGAGCAGTTCTTC. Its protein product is CAISGPRASGRGTEQFF.

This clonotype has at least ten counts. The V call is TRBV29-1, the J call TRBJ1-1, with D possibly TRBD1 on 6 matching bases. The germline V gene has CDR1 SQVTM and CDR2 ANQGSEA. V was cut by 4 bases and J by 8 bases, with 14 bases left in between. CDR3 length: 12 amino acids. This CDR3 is CSVGSGGVEAFF. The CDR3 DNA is TGCAGCGTTGGATCCGGGGGCGTGGAAGCTTTCTTT.

For the CDR3, the DNA is TGCAGTGCTAGAGGTGGGCAGGGTTACAATCAGCCCCAGCATTTT. This gives the protein CSARGGQGYNQPQHF. The chain has TRBV20-1 and TRBJ1-5, with D possibly TRBD1 on 5 matching bases. CDR1 and CDR2 (germline): DFQATT, SNEGSKA (reference sequence). The CDR3 runs 15 residues. Trimming removed 1 base from V and 3 bases from J, with 13 bases in between.

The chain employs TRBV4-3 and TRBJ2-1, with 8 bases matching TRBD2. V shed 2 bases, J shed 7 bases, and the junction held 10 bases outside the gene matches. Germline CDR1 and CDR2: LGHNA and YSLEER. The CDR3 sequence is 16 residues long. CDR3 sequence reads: CASSQHLVGGANEQFF. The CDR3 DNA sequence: TGCGCCAGCAGCCAACATCTAGTCGGGGGGGCAAATGAGCAGTTCTTC.

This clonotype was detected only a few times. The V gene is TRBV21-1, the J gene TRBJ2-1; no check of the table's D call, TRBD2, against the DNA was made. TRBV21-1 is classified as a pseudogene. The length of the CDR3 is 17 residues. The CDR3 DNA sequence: TGTGCCAGCAGAAAAAAGTGGGGGACTTGGGGTTACAATGAGCAGTTCTTC. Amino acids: CASRKKWGTWGYNEQFF.

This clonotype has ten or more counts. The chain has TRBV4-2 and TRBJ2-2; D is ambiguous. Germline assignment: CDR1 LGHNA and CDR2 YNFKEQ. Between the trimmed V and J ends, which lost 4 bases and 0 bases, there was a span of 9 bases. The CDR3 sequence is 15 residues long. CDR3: CASSRGITNTGELFF. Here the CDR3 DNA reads TGTGCCAGCAGCCGTGGCATAACGAACACCGGGGAGCTGTTTTTT.

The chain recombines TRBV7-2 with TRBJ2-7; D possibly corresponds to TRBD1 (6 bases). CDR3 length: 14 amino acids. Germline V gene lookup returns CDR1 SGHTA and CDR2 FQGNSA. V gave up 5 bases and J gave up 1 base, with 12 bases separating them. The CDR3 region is CASSRQGTSYEQYV. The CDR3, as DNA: TGTGCCAGCAGCCGCCAGGGGACGTCCTACGAGCAGTACGTC.

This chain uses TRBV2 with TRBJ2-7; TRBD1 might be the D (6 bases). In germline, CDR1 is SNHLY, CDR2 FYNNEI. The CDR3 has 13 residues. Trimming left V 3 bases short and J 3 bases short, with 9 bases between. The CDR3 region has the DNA TGTGCCAGCAGTGAGCTCAGGGGCTACGAGCAGTACGTC. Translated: CASSELRGYEQYV.

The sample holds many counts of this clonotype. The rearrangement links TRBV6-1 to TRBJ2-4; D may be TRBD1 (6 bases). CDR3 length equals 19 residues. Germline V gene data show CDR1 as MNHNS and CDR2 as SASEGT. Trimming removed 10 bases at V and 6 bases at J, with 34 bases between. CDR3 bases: TGTGCCACCCATTCGGATCGCCAGACAGGTGAGACCAGACCAAACATTCAGTACTTC. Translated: CATHSDRQTGETRPNIQYF.

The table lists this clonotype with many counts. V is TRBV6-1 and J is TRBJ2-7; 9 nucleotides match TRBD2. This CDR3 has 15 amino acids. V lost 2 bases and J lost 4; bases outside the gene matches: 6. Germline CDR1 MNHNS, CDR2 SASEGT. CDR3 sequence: CASSELVAGVYEQYV. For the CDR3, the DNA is TGTGCCAGCAGTGAACTTGTAGCGGGGGTATACGAGCAGTACGTC.

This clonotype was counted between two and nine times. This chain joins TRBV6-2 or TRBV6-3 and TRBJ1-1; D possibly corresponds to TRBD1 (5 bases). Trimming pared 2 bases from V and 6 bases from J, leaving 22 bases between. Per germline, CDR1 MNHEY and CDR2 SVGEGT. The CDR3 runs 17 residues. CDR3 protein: CASSYQGPAAPLPEAFF. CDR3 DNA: TGTGCCAGCAGTTACCAGGGACCGGCAGCTCCCCTCCCTGAAGCTTTCTTT.